The 30 T cell receptor beta chains given below trace back to one sample, sequenced in a study of read filtering for tumor transcriptome and immune sequencing. The library was built from 400 ng RNA with molecular barcoded adaptors for alpha/delta and beta/gamma chains. TCRdb reanalysed the reads using MiXCR and keeps one entry per CDR3 protein. The profile shows 40,000 to 50,000 distinct CDR3 sequences, 13% of them singletons. The sample consisted of a population of CD138-negative cells sorted from bone marrow. Receptors were obtained from a donor at least 40 years old with multiple myeloma.

The chain employs TRBV4-3 and TRBJ2-7; unclear D gene. The length of the CDR3 is 13 residues. Per germline, CDR1 LGHNA and CDR2 YSLEER. The germline V and J ends were trimmed by 4 bases and 6 bases, with 13 bases remaining between them. The DNA of the CDR3 is TGCGCCAGCAGCCCCCCGGGCCGTTCCGAGCAGTACTTC. Its translation is CASSPPGRSEQYF.

In its sample, this clonotype was seen many times. The V call is TRBV6-6, the J call TRBJ2-7; unclear D gene. Germline V CDR1 and CDR2: MNHNY, SVGAGI (reference sequence). V lost 6 bases, J lost 3 bases, and 15 bases lay in between. The CDR3 consists of 14 residues. This CDR3 reads CASRPVVTGYEQYF. CDR3 bases: TGTGCCAGCAGACCCGTTGTGACGGGCTACGAGCAGTACTTC.

This clonotype has a count of ten or more. The genes are TRBV5-4 and TRBJ2-3, with D maybe TRBD2 (6 bases). Germline V gene lookup returns CDR1 SGHNT and CDR2 YYREEE (reference sequence). V shed 0 bases and J shed 4 bases, with 9 bases lying between them. This CDR3 contains 14 residues. The CDR3: CASSLAGVPDTQYF. Written as DNA, the CDR3 is TGTGCCAGCAGCTTGGCGGGAGTCCCAGATACGCAGTATTTT. The whole variable domain, remainder taken from reference TRBV5-4 and TRBJ2-3, is ETGVTQSPTHLIKTRGQQVTLRCSSQSGHNTVSWYQQALGQGPQFIFQYYREEENGRGNFPPRFSGLQFPNYSSELNVNALELDDSALYLCASSLAGVPDTQYFGPGTRLTVL.

The V call is TRBV12-3 or TRBV12-4, the J call TRBJ1-1; D is undetermined. The CDR3 loop spans 15 amino acids. The V and J ends lost 0 bases and 1 base respectively, with 9 bases between them. The CDR3 DNA follows: TGTGCCAGCAGTTTAGCGCTGTTGGGGAACACTGAAGCTTTCTTT. It yields the protein CASSLALLGNTEAFF.

This clonotype was seen a handful of times. With a much larger clone just one base away, this may be a read error. The chain combines TRBV20-1 with TRBJ1-5; D unresolved. The CDR3 runs 12 residues. The germline V gene has CDR1 DFQATT and CDR2 SNEGSKA (reference sequence). The CDR3 loop reads CSASRSNQPRHF. In nucleotides, the CDR3 is TGCAGTGCTAGTAGGAGCAATCAGCCCCGGCATTTT.

This clonotype was seen a handful of times. A much larger clone lies a single base off, so this may be a read error. The V gene is TRBV29-1, the J gene TRBJ1-3; D is uncertain. The CDR3 contains 17 residues. Germline lookup yields CDR1 SQVTM and CDR2 ANQGSEA. The V gene lost 1 base and the J gene lost 0 bases, with 16 bases spanning the gap. The CDR3 nucleotides are TGCAGCGTTGAAGGTCTAGGACGATCGAGCTCTGGAAACACCATATATTTT. Its translation is CSVEGLGRSSSGNTIYF.

Ten or more counts support this clonotype. The CDR3 DNA follows: TGTGCCAGCAGCGTATACGTGGGGTCACCCGGGGAGCTGTTTTTT. This encodes CASSVYVGSPGELFF. The V gene is TRBV7-2, the J gene TRBJ2-2; D unclear. The CDR3 contains 15 residues. Germline V lookup: CDR1 SGHTA, CDR2 FQGNSA. Between the trimmed V and J ends, which lost 5 bases and 6 bases, there was a span of 16 bases.

Many counts were recorded for this clonotype. The CDR3 sequence: CASSYGDMSSYEQYF. In DNA form, the CDR3 reads TGTGCCAGCAGTTACGGGGACATGAGCTCCTACGAGCAGTACTTC. The V and J genes are TRBV6-2 or TRBV6-3 and TRBJ2-7, with D perhaps TRBD1 (6 bases). CDR3 size: 15 residues. V was clipped by 2 bases and J by 0 bases, with 11 bases between them. The germline V gene has CDR1 MNHEY and CDR2 SVGEGT.

This clonotype has a count of ten or more. The gene calls are TRBV7-2 and TRBJ1-5, with no clear D. CDR1 SGHTA and CDR2 FQGNSA come from the germline V gene. The length of the CDR3 is 17 residues. Deletions cut 2 bases from V and 0 bases from J, with 14 bases between. The CDR3 DNA reads TGTGCCAGCAGCTTAAAGCCGGGGTGGTTTAGCAATCAGCCCCAGCATTTT. Translating it yields CASSLKPGWFSNQPQHF.

This clonotype has a handful of counts. A much more abundant neighbour one base away suggests this may be a read error. This rearrangement joins TRBV2 to TRBJ2-3; a weak D match, TRBD1 (5 bases). Matching the DNA end better, TRBJ1-5 makes the J call doubtful. Germline assignment: CDR1 SNHLY and CDR2 FYNNEI. This CDR3 has 13 amino acids. This chain's CDR3 is CASSNRETDTQHF. CDR3 sequence (DNA): TGTGCCAGCAGTAACCGGGAGACAGATACGCAGCATTTT.

This clonotype was seen repeatedly, ten times or more. This chain uses TRBV7-6 with TRBJ2-1, with 11 positions matching TRBD2. Trimming at V came to 1 base and at J to 7 bases, leaving 9 bases not matched to a gene. This CDR3 is built from 17 residues. The germline V gene has CDR1 SGHVS and CDR2 FNYEAQ. CDR3 residues: CASSLVLSGRAGNEQFF. CDR3 bases: TGTGCCAGCAGCTTAGTTCTTAGCGGGAGGGCCGGGAATGAGCAGTTCTTC.

Details on this clonotype: A single base is all that separates this from a far larger clone, so a read error is likely. This chain links TRBV12-3 or TRBV12-4 with TRBJ2-1; the D gene is possibly TRBD1 (6 bases). This CDR3 comprises 14 residues. The CDR3 reads CASSFTAGDNEQLF. The CDR3 DNA reads as TGTGCCAGCAGTTTTACGGCCGGGGACAATGAGCAGTTGTTC.

This clonotype was observed many times. The chain joins TRBV5-1 to TRBJ1-5; D is undetermined. Trimming took off 0 bases at V and 5 bases at J, with 9 bases between the two ends. In germline, CDR1 is SGHRS, CDR2 YFSETQ. The CDR3 covers 14 residues. Here the CDR3 reads CASSLGALDQPQHF. For the CDR3, the DNA is TGCGCCAGCAGCTTGGGTGCCTTAGATCAGCCCCAGCATTTT. Combining the CDR3 with reference TRBV5-1 and TRBJ1-5 gives the whole variable domain KAGVTQTPRYLIKTRGQQVTLSCSPISGHRSVSWYQQTPGQGLQFLFEYFSETQRNKGNFPGRFSGRQFSNSRSEMNVSTLELGDSALYLCASSLGALDQPQHFGDGTRLSIL.

Ten or more counts support this clonotype. The chain combines TRBV11-3 with TRBJ2-7; 8 bases align to TRBD1. The germline V gene encodes CDR1 SGHNT and CDR2 YENEEA. The CDR3 is 14 amino acids. Trimming took 7 bases from V and 3 from J; bases not matched to a gene: 8. This CDR3 reads CASNSGGAGYEQYF. The CDR3 coding sequence is TGTGCCAGCAACTCAGGGGGCGCGGGCTACGAGCAGTACTTC. Supplemented by reference TRBV11-3 and TRBJ2-7, the full variable domain reads EAGVVQSPRYKIIEKKQPVAFWCNPISGHNTLYWYLQNLGQGPELLIRYENEEAVDDSQLPKDRFSAERLKGVDSTLKIQPAELGDSAVYLCASNSGGAGYEQYFGPGTRLTVT.

This clonotype has ten or more counts. CDR3 sequence: CSAPIGLAGGTDTQYF. Here the CDR3 DNA reads TGCAGTGCTCCCATCGGACTAGCGGGAGGCACAGATACGCAGTATTTT. The rearrangement links TRBV20-1 to TRBJ2-3; TRBD2 agrees at 13 bases. V dropped 5 bases and J dropped 1; count of bases not matched to a gene: 6. This CDR3 is built from 16 residues. Germline assignment: CDR1 DFQATT and CDR2 SNEGSKA (reference sequence).

There are many counts of this clonotype. The CDR3 sequence: CASSLAWDDTEAFF. As DNA, the CDR3 is TGCGCCAGCAGCTTGGCCTGGGACGACACTGAAGCTTTCTTT. V is TRBV5-1 and J is TRBJ1-1; maybe TRBD1 (5 bases). Trimming took off 0 bases at V and 3 bases at J, with 9 bases between the two ends. Looked up from germline, CDR1 is SGHRS and CDR2 is YFSETQ. CDR3 length: 14 amino acids.

This clonotype has a count of ten or more. The chain employs TRBV7-2 and TRBJ2-7; 10 bases are a match to TRBD1. Germline V lookup: CDR1 SGHTA, CDR2 FQGNSA. V lost 5 bases and J lost 2; bases outside the gene matches: 9. The CDR3 spans 16 residues. This CDR3 is CASSTSGGQGTYEQYF. The CDR3 coding sequence is TGTGCCAGCAGCACCTCGGGGGGACAGGGGACCTACGAGCAGTACTTC. Full variable domain (remainder filled in from reference TRBV7-2 and TRBJ2-7): GAGVSQSPSNKVTEKGKDVELRCDPISGHTALYWYRQSLGQGLEFLIYFQGNSAPDKSGLPSDRFSAERTGGSVSTLTIQRTQQEDSAVYLCASSTSGGQGTYEQYFGPGTRLTVT.

At least ten counts were recorded for this clonotype. The chain couples TRBV7-9 to TRBJ1-4; a possible D gene is TRBD1 (5 bases). The CDR3 contains 14 residues. V lost 5 bases to trimming and J lost 4 bases, with 11 bases between them. Germline CDR1 and CDR2: SEHNR and FQNEAQ (reference sequence). CDR3 protein: CASSLGAVNEKLFF. The CDR3 coding sequence is TGTGCCAGCAGCCTAGGGGCAGTTAATGAAAAACTGTTTTTT.

This clonotype was observed many times. The CDR3 region has the DNA TGTGCCAGCGACAACACAGGGAACGAGCAGTACTTC. Its protein is CASDNTGNEQYF. This sequence joins TRBV6-2 or TRBV6-3 and TRBJ2-7; perhaps TRBD1 as D (6 bases). Germline V gene data show CDR1 as MNHEY and CDR2 as SVGEGT. V was pared by 8 bases and J by 5 bases, with 13 bases between. The length of the CDR3 is 12 residues.

The sample holds a few counts of this clonotype. Its ends do not fully match the called genes, so a read error is possible. V gene TRBV6-2 or TRBV6-3 combines with J gene TRBJ2-7; 8 nucleotides agree with TRBD1. The CDR3 loop spans 18 amino acids. Germline V CDR1 and CDR2: MNHEY, SVGEGT. The CDR3 region is CARSGRQGSHSSGARGYF. Here the CDR3 DNA reads TGTGCCCGCAGTGGACGACAGGGGTCGCATTCCTCCGGGGCGCGAGGGTACTTC.

This clonotype was seen many times. The J gene is TRBJ2-3, the V gene TRBV6-5; D is uncertain. This CDR3 is 14 amino acids long. Looked up from germline, CDR1 is MNHEY and CDR2 is SVGAGI. Trimming stripped 5 bases from V and 3 bases from J, with 12 bases between. DNA for the CDR3: TGTGCCAGCAGTAAAGGGTTTACTACAGATACGCAGTATTTT. As protein: CASSKGFTTDTQYF.

Many counts were recorded for this clonotype. J is TRBJ2-5 and V is TRBV5-1; 8 bases are a match to TRBD1. The CDR3 length is 16 residues. The J segment lost 5 bases and the V segment lost 0 bases, leaving 9 bases of the junction unmatched. Germline values: CDR1 SGHRS, CDR2 YFSETQ. This CDR3 reads CASSLEMTGVAETQYF. In DNA form, the CDR3 reads TGCGCCAGCAGCTTGGAGATGACAGGGGTGGCGGAGACCCAGTACTTC.

Points on this clonotype: One base separates it from a far larger clone, so it is likely a read error. V and J are TRBV5-1 and TRBJ2-7; D may be TRBD1 (5 bases). This CDR3 has 14 residues. CDR1 is SGHRS, CDR2 YFSETQ, per germline. The CDR3 loop reads CAIREQPDSYEQYF. As DNA, the CDR3 is TGTGCCATCAGGGAACAGCCGGACTCCTACGAGCAGTACTTC.

This clonotype was detected many times. The chain is built from TRBV4-2 and TRBJ1-1; no clear D gene. The germline V gene has CDR1 LGHNA and CDR2 YNFKEQ. With 3 bases removed from V and 4 bases from J, the gap between germline ends came to 9 bases. CDR3 length: 13 amino acids. CDR3 coding DNA: TGTGCCAGCAGCCAGCCGGAGGGCACTGAAGCTTTCTTT. This codes for CASSQPEGTEAFF.

In its sample, this clonotype was seen many times. J is TRBJ2-5 and V is TRBV12-3 or TRBV12-4; D remains unclear. This CDR3 spans 11 amino acids. The V gene lost 5 bases and the J gene lost 5 bases, with 6 bases spanning the gap. CDR3 DNA sequence: TGTGCCAGCAGTGGTAGGGAGACCCAGTACTTC. Encoded protein: CASSGRETQYF.

This clonotype was observed at least ten times. This clone may be a read error of a much larger clone one base away. As the CDR3 is not closed by the conserved phenylalanine or tryptophan, this likely results from a read error. The genes are TRBV7-9 and TRBJ2-1; the match to TRBD1 covers 10 bases. This CDR3 has 15 amino acids. Germline assignment: CDR1 SEHNR and CDR2 FQNEAQ (reference sequence). V gave up 6 bases and J gave up 6 bases; unmatched junction bases: 8. As DNA, the CDR3 is TGTGCCAGCAGTCGAGGACAGGGGGTTAGCAATGAGCAGTTCCTC. Translation: CASSRGQGVSNEQFL.

This clonotype was seen ten or more times. The CDR3: CASREGGTYEQYF. In DNA form, the CDR3 reads TGTGCCAGCAGGGAAGGTGGTACCTACGAGCAGTACTTC. The rearrangement links TRBV6-2 or TRBV6-3 to TRBJ2-7; D ambiguous. The CDR3 has 13 residues. The V end was cut by 6 bases, the J end by 2 bases, with 11 bases between. The germline V gene encodes CDR1 MNHEY and CDR2 SVGEGT.

This clonotype was seen repeatedly, ten times or more. The chain links TRBV5-4 to TRBJ2-5; 11 nucleotides align to TRBD1. The germline V gene has CDR1 SGHNT and CDR2 YYREEE (reference sequence). The CDR3 sequence is 17 residues long. Trimming at V came to 2 bases and at J to 4 bases, leaving 10 bases not matched to a gene. The CDR3 region is CASSLTGTGGAGETQYF. CDR3 DNA sequence: TGTGCCAGCAGCTTAACCGGGACAGGGGGGGCAGGAGAGACCCAGTACTTC.

This clonotype was counted at least ten times. The J gene is TRBJ2-2, the V gene TRBV9, with D unresolved. Germline CDR1 reads SGDLS; CDR2 reads YYNGEE. The CDR3 runs to 16 residues. Trimming pared 0 bases from V and 1 base from J, leaving 10 bases between. CDR3 sequence (DNA): TGTGCCAGCAGCGTAGTTGCACGAGGGAACACCGGGGAGCTGTTTTTT. Protein: CASSVVARGNTGELFF.

This clonotype occurred many times. The chain couples TRBV2 to TRBJ1-4; 7 bases fit TRBD1. This CDR3 contains 14 residues. V trimming: 0 bases; J trimming: 7 bases; junction bases outside the gene matches: 2. CDR1 and CDR2 (germline): SNHLY, FYNNEI. The CDR3 DNA sequence: TGTGCCAGCAGTGAAGCGACAGGGATTGAAAAACTGTTTTTT. Protein sequence: CASSEATGIEKLFF. The entire variable domain, with the rest obtained from reference TRBV2 and TRBJ1-4, is as follows: EPEVTQTPSHQVTQMGQEVILRCVPISNHLYFYWYRQILGQKVEFLVSFYNNEISEKSEIFDDQFSVERPDGSNFTLKIRSTKLEDSAMYFCASSEATGIEKLFFGSGTQLSVL.